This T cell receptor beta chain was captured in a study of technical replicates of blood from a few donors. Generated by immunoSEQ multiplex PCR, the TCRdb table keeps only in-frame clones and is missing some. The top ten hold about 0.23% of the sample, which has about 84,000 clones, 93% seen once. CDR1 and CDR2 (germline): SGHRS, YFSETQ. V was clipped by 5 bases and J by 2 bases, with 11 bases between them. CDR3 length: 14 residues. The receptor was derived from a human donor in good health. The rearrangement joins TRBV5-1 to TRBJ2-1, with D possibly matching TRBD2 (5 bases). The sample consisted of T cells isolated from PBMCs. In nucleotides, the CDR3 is TGCGCCAGCAGTTTGAGCGGAACCTACAATGAGCAGTTCTTC. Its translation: CASSLSGTYNEQFF.